This T cell receptor (beta chain) was captured by sequencing in a study of blood T cell repertoires in COVID-19. The wider study: Samples of COVID-19 (acute and convalescent) were obtained from the United States, Italy and Spain. T cells, B-cell-depleted T cells, or PBMCs provided the cDNA or gDNA that served as material.

In the authors' workflow: Cell counts per sample came from amplifying reference gene primers. Libraries were prepared by immunoSEQ multiplex PCR; TCRdb keeps only in-frame clonotypes and omits some of them. The DNA gave D and trimming, while V, J and clone size come from that table. The table lists about 120,000 clones, about 89% of them singletons. The germline V gene encodes CDR1 SGHDT and CDR2 YYEEEE. The CDR3 runs to 16 residues. With V trimmed by 4 bases and J by 4 bases, 10 bases remained unmatched. The rearrangement links TRBV5-6 to TRBJ2-3, with TRBD1 identical over 9 bases. The sequenced sample consisted of peripheral blood. This TCR was recovered from a woman in her seventies with acute or convalescent COVID-19. Written as DNA, the CDR3 is TGTGCCAGCAGCGATACCGGGACAGGGTCGGCAGATACGCAGTATTTT. Its protein is CASSDTGTGSADTQYF.